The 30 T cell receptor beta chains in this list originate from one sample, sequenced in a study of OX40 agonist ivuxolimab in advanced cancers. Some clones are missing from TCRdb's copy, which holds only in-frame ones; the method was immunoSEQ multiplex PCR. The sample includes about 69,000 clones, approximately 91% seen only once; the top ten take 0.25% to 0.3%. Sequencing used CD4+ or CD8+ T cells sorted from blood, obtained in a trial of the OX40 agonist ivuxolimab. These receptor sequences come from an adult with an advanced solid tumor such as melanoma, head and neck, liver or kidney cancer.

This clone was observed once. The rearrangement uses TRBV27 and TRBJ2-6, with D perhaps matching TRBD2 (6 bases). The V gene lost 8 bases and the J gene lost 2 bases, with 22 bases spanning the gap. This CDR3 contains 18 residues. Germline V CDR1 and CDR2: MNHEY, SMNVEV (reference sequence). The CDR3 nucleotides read TGTGCCAGCTCTTCGTTAAACAGGAGGGGCGCTGGGGCCAACGTCCTGACTTTC. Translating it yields CASSSLNRRGAGANVLTF. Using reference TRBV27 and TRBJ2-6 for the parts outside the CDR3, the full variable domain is EAQVTQNPRYLITVTGKKLTVTCSQNMNHEYMSWYRQDPGLGLRQIYYSMNVEVTDKGDVPEGYKVSRKEKRNFPLILESPSPNQTSLYFCASSSLNRRGAGANVLTFGAGSRLTVL.

DNA for the CDR3: TGTGCCAGTAGTCCTTATTTCCAGGGCTATGGCTACACCTTC. Protein sequence: CASSPYFQGYGYTF. The rearrangement joins TRBV19 to TRBJ1-2; possibly TRBD1 for D (5 bases). CDR3 length: 14 residues. V shed 5 bases and J shed 4 bases, with 14 bases lying between them. The germline gives CDR1 LNHDA, CDR2 SQIVND (reference sequence).

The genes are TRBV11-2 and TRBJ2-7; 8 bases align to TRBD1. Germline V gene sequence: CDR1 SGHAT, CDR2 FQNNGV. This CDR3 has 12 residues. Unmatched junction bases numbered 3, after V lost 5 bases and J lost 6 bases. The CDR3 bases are TGTGCCAGCAGCCGGACAGGGATCGAGCAGTACTTC. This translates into CASSRTGIEQYF.

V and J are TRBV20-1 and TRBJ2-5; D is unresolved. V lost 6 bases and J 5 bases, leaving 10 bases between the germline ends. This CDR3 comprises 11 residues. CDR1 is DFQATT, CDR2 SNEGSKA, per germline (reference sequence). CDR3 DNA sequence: TGCAGTGCCAAGGAAGGGGAGACCCAGTACTTC. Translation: CSAKEGETQYF.

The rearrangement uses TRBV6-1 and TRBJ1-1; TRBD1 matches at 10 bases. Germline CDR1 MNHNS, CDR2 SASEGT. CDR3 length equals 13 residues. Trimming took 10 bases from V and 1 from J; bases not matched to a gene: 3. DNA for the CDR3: TGTGCCACCTGGGACAGGGGGAACACTGAAGCTTTCTTT. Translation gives CATWDRGNTEAFF.

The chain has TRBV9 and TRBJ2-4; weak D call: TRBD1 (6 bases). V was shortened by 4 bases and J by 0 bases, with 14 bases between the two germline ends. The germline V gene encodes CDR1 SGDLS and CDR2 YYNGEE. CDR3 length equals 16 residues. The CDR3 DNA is TGTGCCAGCAGCCCCGACAGGTTCCTAGCCAAAAACATTCAGTACTTC. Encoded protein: CASSPDRFLAKNIQYF.

The CDR3 spells CASRSTSFYNEQFF. The CDR3 nucleotides read TGTGCCAGCAGGTCGACTAGCTTCTACAATGAGCAGTTCTTC. V usage is TRBV27 and J usage is TRBJ2-1; 7 bases are shared with TRBD2. Trimming at V came to 6 bases and at J to 3 bases, leaving 5 bases not matched to a gene. CDR3 length equals 14 residues. Germline V CDR1 and CDR2: MNHEY, SMNVEV (reference sequence).

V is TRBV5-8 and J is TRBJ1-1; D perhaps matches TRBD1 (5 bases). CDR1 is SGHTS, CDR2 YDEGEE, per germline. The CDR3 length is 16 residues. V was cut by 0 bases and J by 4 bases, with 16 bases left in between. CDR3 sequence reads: CASSLALAGPGTEAFF. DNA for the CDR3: TGTGCCAGCAGCTTGGCCTTGGCAGGGCCCGGCACTGAAGCTTTCTTT.

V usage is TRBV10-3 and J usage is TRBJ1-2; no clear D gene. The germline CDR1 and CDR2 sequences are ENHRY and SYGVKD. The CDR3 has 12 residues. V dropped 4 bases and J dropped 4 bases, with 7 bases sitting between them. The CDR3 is CAISGGSYGYTF. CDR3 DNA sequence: TGTGCCATCAGTGGGGGAAGCTATGGCTACACCTTC.

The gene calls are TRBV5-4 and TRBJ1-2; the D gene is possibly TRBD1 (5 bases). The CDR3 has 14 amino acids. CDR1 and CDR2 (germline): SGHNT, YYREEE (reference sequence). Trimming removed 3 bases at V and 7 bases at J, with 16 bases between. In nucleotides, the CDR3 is TGTGCCAGCAGCTCGCCAGGGCAGATCGGTGGCTACACCTTC. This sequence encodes CASSSPGQIGGYTF.

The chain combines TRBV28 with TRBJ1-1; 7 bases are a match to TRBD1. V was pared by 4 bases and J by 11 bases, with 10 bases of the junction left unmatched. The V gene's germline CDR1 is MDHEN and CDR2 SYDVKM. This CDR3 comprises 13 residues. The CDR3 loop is CASSSSSDRDAFF. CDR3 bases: TGTGCCAGCAGTTCCTCTTCCGACAGGGACGCTTTCTTT.

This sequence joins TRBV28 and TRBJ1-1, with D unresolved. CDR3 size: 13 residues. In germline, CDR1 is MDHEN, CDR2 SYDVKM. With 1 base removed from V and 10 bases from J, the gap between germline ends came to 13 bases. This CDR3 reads CASSLSGPQRAFF. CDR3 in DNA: TGTGCCAGCAGTTTATCCGGGCCACAGAGAGCTTTCTTT.

In DNA, the CDR3 is TGTGCCAGCAGCGGACGGGAGCTTAGAACCACAGATACGCAGTATTTT. Protein sequence: CASSGRELRTTDTQYF. The chain carries TRBV11-2 and TRBJ2-3; tentative D call: TRBD2 (6 bases). Germline loops: CDR1 SGHAT, CDR2 FQNNGV. This CDR3 contains 16 residues. V was clipped by 5 bases and J by 2 bases, with 17 bases between them. Based on the CDR3 plus reference TRBV11-2 and TRBJ2-3, the full variable domain is EAGVAQSPRYKIIEKRQSVAFWCNPISGHATLYWYQQILGQGPKLLIQFQNNGVVDDSQLPKDRFSAERLKGVDSTLKIQPAKLEDSAVYLCASSGRELRTTDTQYFGPGTRLTVL.

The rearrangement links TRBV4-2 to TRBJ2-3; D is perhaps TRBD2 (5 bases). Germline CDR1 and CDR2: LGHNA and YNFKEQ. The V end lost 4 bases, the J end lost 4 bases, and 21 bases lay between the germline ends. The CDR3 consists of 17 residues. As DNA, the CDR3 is TGTGCCAGCAGCCCCTTCTCTGCGGGCGCTTTTGCAGATACGCAGTATTTT. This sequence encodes CASSPFSAGAFADTQYF.

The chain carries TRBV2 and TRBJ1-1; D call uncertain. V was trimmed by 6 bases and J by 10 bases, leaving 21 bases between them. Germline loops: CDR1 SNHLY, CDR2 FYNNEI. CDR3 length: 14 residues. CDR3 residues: CASSPLASRGSAFF. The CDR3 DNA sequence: TGTGCCAGCAGCCCATTGGCTTCCCGGGGTTCAGCTTTCTTT.

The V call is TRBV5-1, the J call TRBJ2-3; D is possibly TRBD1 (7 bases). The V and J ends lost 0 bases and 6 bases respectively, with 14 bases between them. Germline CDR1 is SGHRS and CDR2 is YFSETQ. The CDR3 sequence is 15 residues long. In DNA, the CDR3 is TGCGCCAGCAGCTTGGCCAACGCAGGGGGGGATACGCAGTATTTT. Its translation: CASSLANAGGDTQYF.

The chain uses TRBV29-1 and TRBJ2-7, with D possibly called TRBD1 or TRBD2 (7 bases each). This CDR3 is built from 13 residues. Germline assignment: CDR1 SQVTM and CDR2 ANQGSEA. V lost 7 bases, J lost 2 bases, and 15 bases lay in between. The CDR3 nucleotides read TGCAGCGCAGGGGGGGGGCGCCCCTACGAGCAGTACTTC. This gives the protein CSAGGGRPYEQYF.

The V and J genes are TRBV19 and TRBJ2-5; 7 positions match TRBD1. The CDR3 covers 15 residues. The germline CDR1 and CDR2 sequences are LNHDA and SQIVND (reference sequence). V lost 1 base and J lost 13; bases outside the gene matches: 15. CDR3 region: CASSIGDGTAIHLYF. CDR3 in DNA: TGTGCCAGTAGTATAGGTGACGGGACAGCCATCCATTTGTACTTC.

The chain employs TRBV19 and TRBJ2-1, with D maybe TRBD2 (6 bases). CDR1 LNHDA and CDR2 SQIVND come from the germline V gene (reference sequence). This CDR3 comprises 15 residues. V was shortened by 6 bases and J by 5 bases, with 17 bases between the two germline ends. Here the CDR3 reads CASRPMTRHNNEQFF. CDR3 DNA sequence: TGTGCCAGTAGGCCGATGACTAGACATAACAATGAGCAGTTCTTC.

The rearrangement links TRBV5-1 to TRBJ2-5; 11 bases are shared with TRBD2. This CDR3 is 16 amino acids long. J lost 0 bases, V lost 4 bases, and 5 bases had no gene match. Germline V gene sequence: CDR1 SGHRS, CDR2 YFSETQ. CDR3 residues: CASSPTTSGDQETQYF. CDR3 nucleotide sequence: TGCGCCAGCAGCCCTACGACTAGCGGGGACCAAGAGACCCAGTACTTC.

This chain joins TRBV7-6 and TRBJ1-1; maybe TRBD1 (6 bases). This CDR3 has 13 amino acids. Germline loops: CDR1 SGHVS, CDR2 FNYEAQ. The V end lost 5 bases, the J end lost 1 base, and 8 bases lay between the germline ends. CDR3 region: CASSPGQNTEAFF. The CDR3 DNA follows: TGTGCCAGCAGCCCGGGACAGAACACTGAAGCTTTCTTT.

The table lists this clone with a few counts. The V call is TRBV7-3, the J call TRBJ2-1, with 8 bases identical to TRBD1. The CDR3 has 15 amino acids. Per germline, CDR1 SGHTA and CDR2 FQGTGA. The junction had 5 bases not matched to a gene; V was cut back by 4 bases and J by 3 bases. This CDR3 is CASSSQGANYNEQFF. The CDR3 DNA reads TGTGCCAGCAGCTCGCAGGGGGCGAACTACAATGAGCAGTTCTTC.

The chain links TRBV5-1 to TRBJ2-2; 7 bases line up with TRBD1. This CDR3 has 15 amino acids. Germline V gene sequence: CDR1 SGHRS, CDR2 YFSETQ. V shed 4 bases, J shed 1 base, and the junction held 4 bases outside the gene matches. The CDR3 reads CASSTGQKNTGELFF. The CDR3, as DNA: TGCGCCAGCAGCACGGGACAGAAGAACACCGGGGAGCTGTTTTTT. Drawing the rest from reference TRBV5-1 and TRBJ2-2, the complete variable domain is KAGVTQTPRYLIKTRGQQVTLSCSPISGHRSVSWYQQTPGQGLQFLFEYFSETQRNKGNFPGRFSGRQFSNSRSEMNVSTLELGDSALYLCASSTGQKNTGELFFGEGSRLTVL.

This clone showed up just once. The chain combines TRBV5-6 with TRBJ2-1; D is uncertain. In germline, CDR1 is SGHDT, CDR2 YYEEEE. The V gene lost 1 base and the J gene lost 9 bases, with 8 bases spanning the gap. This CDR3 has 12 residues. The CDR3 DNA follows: TGTGCCAGCAGCTTGAGTAGGACTGAGCAGTTCTTC. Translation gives CASSLSRTEQFF.

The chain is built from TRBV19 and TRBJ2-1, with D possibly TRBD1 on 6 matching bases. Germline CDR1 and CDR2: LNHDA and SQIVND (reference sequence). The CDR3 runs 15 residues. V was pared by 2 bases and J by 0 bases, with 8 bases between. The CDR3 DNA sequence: TGTGCCAGTAGTATAACAGGGATCTCCTACAATGAGCAGTTCTTC. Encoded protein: CASSITGISYNEQFF.

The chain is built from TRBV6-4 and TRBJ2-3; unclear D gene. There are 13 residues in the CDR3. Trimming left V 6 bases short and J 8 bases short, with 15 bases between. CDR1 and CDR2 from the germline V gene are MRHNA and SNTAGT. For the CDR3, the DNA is TGTGCCAGCAGCCCCGAGGTAGTTGGTACGCAGTATTTT. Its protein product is CASSPEVVGTQYF.

CDR3 in amino acids: CASTPGWNYGYTF. The DNA for the CDR3 is TGTGCCAGCACCCCAGGGTGGAACTATGGCTACACCTTC. The rearrangement uses TRBV28 and TRBJ1-2; possibly TRBD1 for D (5 bases). Looked up from germline, CDR1 is MDHEN and CDR2 is SYDVKM. The CDR3 has 13 residues. V was pared by 7 bases and J by 2 bases, with 11 bases between.

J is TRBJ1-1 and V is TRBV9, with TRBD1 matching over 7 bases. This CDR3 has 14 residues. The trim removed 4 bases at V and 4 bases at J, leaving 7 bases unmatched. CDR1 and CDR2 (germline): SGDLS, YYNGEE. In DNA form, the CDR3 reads TGTGCCAGCAGCCCACAGGGGTCGAGCACTGAAGCTTTCTTT. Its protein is CASSPQGSSTEAFF.

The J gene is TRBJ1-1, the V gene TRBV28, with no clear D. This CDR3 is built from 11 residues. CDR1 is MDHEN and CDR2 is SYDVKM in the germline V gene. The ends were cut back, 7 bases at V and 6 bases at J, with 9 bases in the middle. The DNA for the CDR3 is TGTGCCAGCAAAATACACGCTGAAGCTTTCTTT. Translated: CASKIHAEAFF.

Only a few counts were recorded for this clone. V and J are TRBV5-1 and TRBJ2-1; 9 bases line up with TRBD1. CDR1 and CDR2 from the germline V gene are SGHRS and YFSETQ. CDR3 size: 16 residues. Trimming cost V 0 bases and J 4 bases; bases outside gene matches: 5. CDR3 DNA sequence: TGCGCCAGCAGCTTGGACGGGACAGGGAATTACAATGAGCAGTTCTTC. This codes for CASSLDGTGNYNEQFF.